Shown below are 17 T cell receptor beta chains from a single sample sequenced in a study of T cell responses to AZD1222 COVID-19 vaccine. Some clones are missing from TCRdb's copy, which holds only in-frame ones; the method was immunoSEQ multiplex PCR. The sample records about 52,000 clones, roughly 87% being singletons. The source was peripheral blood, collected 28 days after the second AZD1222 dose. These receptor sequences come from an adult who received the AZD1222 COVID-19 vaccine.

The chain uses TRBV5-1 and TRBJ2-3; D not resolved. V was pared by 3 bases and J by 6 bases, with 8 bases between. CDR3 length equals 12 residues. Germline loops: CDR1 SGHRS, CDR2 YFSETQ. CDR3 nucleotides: TGCGCCAGCAGCTCGGAGAGGGATACGCAGTATTTT. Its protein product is CASSSERDTQYF.

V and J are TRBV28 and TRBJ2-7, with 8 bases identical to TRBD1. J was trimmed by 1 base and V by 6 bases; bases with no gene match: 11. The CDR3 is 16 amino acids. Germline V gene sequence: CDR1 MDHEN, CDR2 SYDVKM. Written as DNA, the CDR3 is TGTGCCAGCAGCCCATGGACAGGGCCGATGTCCTACGAGCAGTACTTC. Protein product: CASSPWTGPMSYEQYF.

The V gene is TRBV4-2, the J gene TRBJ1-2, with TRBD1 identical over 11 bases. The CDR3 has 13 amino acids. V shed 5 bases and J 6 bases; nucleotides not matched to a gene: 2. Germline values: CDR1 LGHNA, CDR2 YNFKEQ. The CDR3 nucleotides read TGTGCCAGCAGCTGGGACAGGGGGAATGGCTACACCTTC. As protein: CASSWDRGNGYTF.

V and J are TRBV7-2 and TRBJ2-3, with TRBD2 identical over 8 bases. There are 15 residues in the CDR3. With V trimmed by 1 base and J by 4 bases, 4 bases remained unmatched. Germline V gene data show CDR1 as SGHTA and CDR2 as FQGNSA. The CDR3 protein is CASSLDSREADTQYF. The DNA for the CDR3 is TGTGCCAGCAGCTTAGATTCGCGGGAGGCAGATACGCAGTATTTT.

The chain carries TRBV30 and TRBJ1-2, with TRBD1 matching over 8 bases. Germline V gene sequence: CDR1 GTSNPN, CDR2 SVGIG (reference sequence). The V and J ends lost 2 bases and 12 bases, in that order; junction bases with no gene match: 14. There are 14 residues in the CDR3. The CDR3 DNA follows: TGTGCCTGGAGTCCCCACAGAGGACAGGGTGTCCACACCTTC. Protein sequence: CAWSPHRGQGVHTF.

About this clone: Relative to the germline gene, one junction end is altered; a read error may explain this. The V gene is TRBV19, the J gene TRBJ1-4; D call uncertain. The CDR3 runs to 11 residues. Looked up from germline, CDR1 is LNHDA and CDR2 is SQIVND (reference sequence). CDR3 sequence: CASRLGENWLF. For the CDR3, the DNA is TGTGCCTCTCGCCTAGGCGAAAATTGGCTTTTT.

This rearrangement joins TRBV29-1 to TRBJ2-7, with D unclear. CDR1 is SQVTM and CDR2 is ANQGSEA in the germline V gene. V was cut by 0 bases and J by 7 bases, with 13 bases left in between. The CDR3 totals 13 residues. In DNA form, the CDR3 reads TGCAGCGTTGAAGATTTAGGACGAAGAGAGCAGTACTTC. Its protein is CSVEDLGRREQYF.

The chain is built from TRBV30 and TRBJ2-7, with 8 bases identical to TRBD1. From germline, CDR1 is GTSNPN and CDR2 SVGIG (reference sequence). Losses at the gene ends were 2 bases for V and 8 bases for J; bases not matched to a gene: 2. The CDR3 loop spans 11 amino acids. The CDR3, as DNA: TGTGCCTGGAGTACAGGGGGGCAGCAGTACTTC. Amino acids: CAWSTGGQQYF.

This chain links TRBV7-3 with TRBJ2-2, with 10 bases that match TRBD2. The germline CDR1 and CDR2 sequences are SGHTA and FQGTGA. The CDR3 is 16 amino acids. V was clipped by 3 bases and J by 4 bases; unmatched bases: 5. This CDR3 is CASSLGRLAGTGELFF. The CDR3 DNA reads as TGTGCCAGCAGCTTGGGGAGACTAGCGGGCACCGGGGAGCTGTTTTTT.

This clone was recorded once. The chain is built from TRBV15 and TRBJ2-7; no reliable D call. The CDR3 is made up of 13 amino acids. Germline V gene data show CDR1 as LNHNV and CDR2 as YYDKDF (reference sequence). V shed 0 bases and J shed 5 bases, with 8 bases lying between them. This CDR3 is CATSREQIDEQYF. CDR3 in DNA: TGTGCCACCAGCAGAGAACAGATCGACGAGCAGTACTTC.

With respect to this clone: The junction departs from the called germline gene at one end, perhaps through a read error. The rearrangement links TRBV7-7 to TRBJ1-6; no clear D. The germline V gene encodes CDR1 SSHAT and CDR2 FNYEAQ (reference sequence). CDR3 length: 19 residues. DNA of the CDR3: TGTGCTAGCAGCTTTCCCCTACGGCGGAACTCCTGGGTGGATTCACCCCTCCACTTT. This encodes CASSFPLRRNSWVDSPLHF.

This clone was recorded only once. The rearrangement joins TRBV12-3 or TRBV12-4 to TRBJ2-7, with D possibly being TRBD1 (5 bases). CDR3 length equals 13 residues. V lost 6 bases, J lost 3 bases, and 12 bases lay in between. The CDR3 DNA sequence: TGTGCCAGCAGGGCGACAGCCAACTACGAGCAGTACTTC. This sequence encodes CASRATANYEQYF.

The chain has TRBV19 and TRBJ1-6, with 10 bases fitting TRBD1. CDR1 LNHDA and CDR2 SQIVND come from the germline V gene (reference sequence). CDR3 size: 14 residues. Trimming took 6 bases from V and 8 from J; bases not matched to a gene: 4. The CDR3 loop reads CASRRQGAHSPLHF. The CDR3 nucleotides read TGTGCCAGTAGACGACAGGGGGCACATTCACCCCTCCACTTT.

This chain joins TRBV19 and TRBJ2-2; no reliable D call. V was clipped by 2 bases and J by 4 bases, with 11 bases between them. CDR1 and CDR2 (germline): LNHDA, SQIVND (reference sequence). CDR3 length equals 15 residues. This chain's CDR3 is CASSITVVGTGELFF. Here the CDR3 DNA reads TGTGCCAGTAGTATAACGGTGGTGGGCACCGGGGAGCTGTTTTTT.

CDR3 in amino acids: CASSLVSRASYEQYF. CDR3 in DNA: TGTGCCAGCAGCTTGGTGTCTAGGGCCTCCTACGAGCAGTACTTC. The chain couples TRBV5-6 to TRBJ2-7; D gene unclear. This CDR3 comprises 15 residues. The germline gives CDR1 SGHDT, CDR2 YYEEEE. Deletions cut 0 bases from V and 0 bases from J, with 10 bases between.

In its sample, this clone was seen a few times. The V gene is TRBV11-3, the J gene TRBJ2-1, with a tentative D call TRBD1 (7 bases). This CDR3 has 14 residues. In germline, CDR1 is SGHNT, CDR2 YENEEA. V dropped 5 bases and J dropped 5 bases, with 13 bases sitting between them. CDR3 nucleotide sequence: TGTGCCAGCAGCCGCGGGACAGTCGACAATGAGCAGTTCTTC. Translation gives CASSRGTVDNEQFF.

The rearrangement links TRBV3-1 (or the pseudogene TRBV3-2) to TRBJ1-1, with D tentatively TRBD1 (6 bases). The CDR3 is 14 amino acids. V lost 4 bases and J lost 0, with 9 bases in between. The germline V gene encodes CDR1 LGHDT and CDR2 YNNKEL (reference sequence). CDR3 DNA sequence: TGTGCCAGCAGCCGGAGGGGGATGAACACTGAAGCTTTCTTT. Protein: CASSRRGMNTEAFF.